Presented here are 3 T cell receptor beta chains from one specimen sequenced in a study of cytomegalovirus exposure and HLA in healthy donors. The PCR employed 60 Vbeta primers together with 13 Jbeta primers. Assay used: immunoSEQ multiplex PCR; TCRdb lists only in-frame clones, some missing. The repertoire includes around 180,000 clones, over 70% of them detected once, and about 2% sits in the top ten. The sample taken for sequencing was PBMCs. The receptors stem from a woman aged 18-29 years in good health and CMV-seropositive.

The CDR3 sequence is CASSSGQGASTDTQYF. The CDR3 nucleotides read TGTGCCAGCAGCTCCGGGCAGGGTGCTAGCACAGATACGCAGTATTTT. The V call is TRBV7-9, the J call TRBJ2-3; the D gene is possibly TRBD1 (5 bases). Per the germline V gene, CDR1 is SEHNR and CDR2 is FQNEAQ (reference sequence). The CDR3 totals 16 residues. V lost 4 bases and J 0 bases, leaving 14 bases between the germline ends.

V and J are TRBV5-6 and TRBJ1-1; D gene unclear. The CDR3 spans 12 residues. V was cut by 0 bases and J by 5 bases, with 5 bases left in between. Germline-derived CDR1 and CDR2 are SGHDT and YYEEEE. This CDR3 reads CASSLAYTEAFF. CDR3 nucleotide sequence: TGTGCCAGCAGCTTGGCCTATACTGAAGCTTTCTTT.

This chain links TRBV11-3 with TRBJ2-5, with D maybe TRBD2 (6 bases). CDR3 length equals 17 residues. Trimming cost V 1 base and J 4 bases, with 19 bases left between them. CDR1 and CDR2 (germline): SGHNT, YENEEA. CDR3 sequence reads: CASSLGFPTTEGETQYF. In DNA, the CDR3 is TGTGCCAGCAGCTTAGGGTTCCCCACCACGGAGGGAGAGACCCAGTACTTC.